The rows below give T cell receptor beta chains drawn from one sample of a study of cytotoxic CD8 clonotypes in ibrutinib-treated CLL. Assay used: immunoSEQ multiplex PCR; TCRdb lists only in-frame clones, some missing. The sample records a few hundred thousand clones, more than 65% being singletons. The sample here was PBMCs, taken before ibrutinib treatment. These receptors came from a human donor with chronic lymphocytic leukemia. The CDR3 runs from the conserved cysteine through the conserved F or W. The D gene is left open where the match is weak. The size entry is marked missing in some rows and otherwise reads once, few, many or a size class.

-,TRBJ1-1,once,TRBV6-5,TGTGCCAGCAGTTACTCAGTATTCACTGAAGCTTTCTTT,CASSYSVFTEAFF
TRBD1,TRBJ2-7,-,TRBV2,TGTGCCAGCACCGAGGACAGGGTTGAGCAGTACTTC,CASTEDRVEQYF
-,TRBJ2-2,-,TRBV7-9,TGTGCCAGCAGCTTATCGGGGGCGGAGGACACCGGGGAGCTGTTTTTT,CASSLSGAEDTGELFF
TRBD1,TRBJ2-7,once,TRBV9,TGTGCCAGCAGCATAAGTTCCGGGACAGGAGGTAGCGAGCAGTACTTC,CASSISSGTGGSEQYF
-,TRBJ1-2,-,TRBV5-1,TGCGCCAGCAGCTTTCAGGGTAACTATGGCTACACCTTC,CASSFQGNYGYTF
TRBD1,TRBJ2-7,-,TRBV30,TGTGCCTGGAGTGTGGTATCAGGGACAGGGATACACTTC,CAWSVVSGTGIHF
-,TRBJ2-7,-,TRBV7-9,TGTGCCAGCAGCTTAGTAGCCAAAAAGGACGAGCAGTACTTC,CASSLVAKKDEQYF
TRBD2,TRBJ2-7,-,TRBV7-8,TGTGCCAGCACCCCTGGGACTAGCGGACTCTACGAGCAGTACTTC,CASTPGTSGLYEQYF
-,TRBJ1-1,once,TRBV2,TGTGCCAGGAATGGACAATTGAACACTGAAGCTTTCTTT,CARNGQLNTEAFF
-,TRBJ2-7,-,TRBV30,TGTGCCTGGAGTCCCGGGGCCGACGAGCAGTACTTC,CAWSPGADEQYF
TRBD2,TRBJ2-5,-,TRBV7-9,TGTGCCAGCAGCTCGGGACTAGCGGAAGAGACCCAGTACTTC,CASSSGLAEETQYF
TRBD2,TRBJ2-2,-,TRBV29-1,TGCAGCGCGACTAGCGGGAAGACCGGGGAGCTGTTTTTT,CSATSGKTGELFF
-,TRBJ2-2,-,TRBV6-1,TGTGCCAGCAGTGAAAATACGAGCCCCGGGGAGCTGTTTTTT,CASSENTSPGELFF
TRBD1,TRBJ2-7,few,TRBV6-5,TGTGCCAGCAGAACCGGGACAGGTCCCTACGAGCAGTACTTC,CASRTGTGPYEQYF
-,TRBJ2-2,-,TRBV10-1,TGCGCCAGCAGTCCTACGACCCTCTCCGGGGGCACCGGGGAGCTGTTTTTT,CASSPTTLSGGTGELFF
-,TRBJ2-2,-,TRBV14,TGTGCCAGCAGCCAAGATTTGCGCGGGGAGCTGTTTTTT,CASSQDLRGELFF
TRBD1,TRBJ2-7,-,TRBV29-1,TGCAGCGCCGGACAGGTCAGCTACGAGCAGTACTTC,CSAGQVSYEQYF
-,TRBJ2-3,-,TRBV27,TGTGCCAGCAGACCGGGACTTCCTTTTATCGTTACGCAGTATTTT,CASRPGLPFIVTQYF
TRBD2,TRBJ2-2,-,TRBV9,TGTGCCAGCAGCGGATTGGGGACTAGCGGGGGCACCGGGGAGCTGTTTTTT,CASSGLGTSGGTGELFF
TRBD2,TRBJ2-1,few,TRBV28,TGTGCCAGCAGGGGACTAGCACCTTACAATGAGCAGTTCTTC,CASRGLAPYNEQFF
-,TRBJ2-7,-,TRBV10-2,TGCGCCAGCAGTGAACTAGTCGAGCAGTACTTC,CASSELVEQYF
TRBD1,TRBJ1-5,once,TRBV30,TGTGCCTGGCAACAGGGGGCAGGTCAGCCCCAGCATTTT,CAWQQGAGQPQHF
-,TRBJ2-1,-,TRBV14,TGTGCCAGCAGCCAAGGTTGGGGGTTGAATGAGCAGTTCTTC,CASSQGWGLNEQFF
-,TRBJ1-1,-,TRBV14,TGTGCCAGCAGCCAAGACGGTTTTTTGACTGGTGAAGCTTTCTTT,CASSQDGFLTGEAFF
TRBD1,TRBJ1-2,-,TRBV30,TGTGCCTCCCAAGGGGGCAGCGGAGTTGGCTACACCTTC,CASQGGSGVGYTF
-,TRBJ1-1,few,TRBV18,TGTGCCAGCTCACCATTAATCGATACCGATTCGAACACTGAAGCTTTCTTT,CASSPLIDTDSNTEAFF
TRBD2,TRBJ2-1,-,TRBV29-1,TGCAGCGCCGGGTTAGCGGGAGGATTTTACAATGAGCAGTTCTTC,CSAGLAGGFYNEQFF
-,TRBJ1-3,-,TRBV10-3,TGTGCCATCAGGTCCGGGGACACCATATATTTT,CAIRSGDTIYF
-,TRBJ2-2,-,TRBV9,TGTGCCAGCAGCGTCGGGCCTTACAACACCGGGGAGCTGTTTTTT,CASSVGPYNTGELFF
-,TRBJ1-2,-,TRBV5-1,TGCGCCAGCAGCTTGGGCCAGGGCGGCTATGGCTACACCTTC,CASSLGQGGYGYTF
-,TRBJ1-3,few,TRBV9,TGTGCCAGCAGCGTAGCTCTGGGTCTGGGAAACACCATATATTTT,CASSVALGLGNTIYF
-,TRBJ2-3,-,TRBV4-3,TGCGCCAGCAGCCAAGATCAGTTCACAGATACGCAGTATTTT,CASSQDQFTDTQYF
TRBD2,TRBJ2-1,-,TRBV4-3,TGCGCCAGCAGCCAAGTTTTATATGGGGGACTAGCGTTAAATGAGCAGTTCTTC,CASSQVLYGGLALNEQFF
-,TRBJ2-1,-,TRBV10-3,TGTGCCTCCAAAGCCGGGAGTTCTTTTTTGAATGAGCAGTTCTTC,CASKAGSSFLNEQFF
-,TRBJ2-1,-,TRBV6-5,TGTGCCAGCAGGCGACGGACTGGTTCGGGGAATGAGCAGTTCTTC,CASRRRTGSGNEQFF
-,TRBJ2-2,once,TRBV5-6,TGTGCCAGCAGCCTACGGAACACCGGGGAGCTGTTTTTT,CASSLRNTGELFF
-,TRBJ1-1,once,TRBV11-1,TGTGCCAGCAGCCCCATTACATTTTTCACTGAAGCTTTCTTT,CASSPITFFTEAFF
-,TRBJ2-1,once,TRBV28,TGTGCCAGCAGGGTAGGCAGGTCGGGGATTAATGAGCAGTTCTTC,CASRVGRSGINEQFF
TRBD2,TRBJ2-5,-,TRBV18,TGTGCCAGCTCACCACGGACTAGCGGGAGTGATGAGACCCAGTACTTC,CASSPRTSGSDETQYF
TRBD2,TRBJ2-5,-,TRBV28,TGTGCCAGCGGTTTTCAACTAGCGGACCAAGAGACCCAGTACTTC,CASGFQLADQETQYF
-,TRBJ2-5,-,TRBV7-3,TGTGCCAGCAGCACCACAGGGAAGCAAGAGACCCAGTACTTC,CASSTTGKQETQYF
-,TRBJ1-2,-,TRBV11-3,TGTGCCAGCCCGGGGCAGACTTACTATGGCTACACCTTC,CASPGQTYYGYTF
TRBD1,TRBJ2-5,-,TRBV9,TGTGCCAGCAGCTCCGGACAGGGCACACAAGAGACCCAGTACTTC,CASSSGQGTQETQYF
TRBD2,TRBJ2-2,once,TRBV7-3,TGTGCCAGCAGACTAGCGGGATATACCGGGGAGCTGTTTTTT,CASRLAGYTGELFF
-,TRBJ2-7,-,TRBV4-1,TGCGCCAGCAGCCAAGAGACGGGTTCGACCTACGAGCAGTACTTC,CASSQETGSTYEQYF
TRBD1,TRBJ1-1,-,TRBV6-5,TGTGCCAGCAGTTATTGGGTGACAGGGATGAACACTGAAGCTTTCTTT,CASSYWVTGMNTEAFF
TRBD2,TRBJ2-5,-,TRBV10-3,TGTGCCATCAGTGAGGCTAGCGGGAACGGAGAGACCCAGTACTTC,CAISEASGNGETQYF
TRBD2,TRBJ2-3,-,TRBV4-3,TGCGCCAGCAGCCTCCGCGTGTTTAGCGGGAGTAAAGATACGCAGTATTTT,CASSLRVFSGSKDTQYF
TRBD1,TRBJ2-7,-,TRBV10-3,TGTGCCATCAAACGGGACAGGGGGTCCTACGAGCAGTACTTC,CAIKRDRGSYEQYF
-,TRBJ2-7,-,TRBV27,TGTGCCAGCAGTTTATATGCAGGGACCTACGAGCAGTACTTC,CASSLYAGTYEQYF
TRBD1,TRBJ2-1,few,TRBV28,TGTGCCAGCAGTTTATACGGACAGGGGCAGTTCTTC,CASSLYGQGQFF
-,TRBJ1-2,-,TRBV15,TGTGCCACCAGCAGAGATCTGGCCGCCCCTAATGGCTACACCTTC,CATSRDLAAPNGYTF
-,TRBJ1-2,-,TRBV28,TGTGCCAGCAGTTCTACCTATGGCTACACCTTC,CASSSTYGYTF
TRBD2,TRBJ2-1,-,TRBV28,TGTGCCAGCTTAAGACTAGCAGGCTCCTACAATGAGCAGTTCTTC,CASLRLAGSYNEQFF
-,TRBJ1-5,-,TRBV25-1,TGTGCCAGCAGCGAACGGGACTTCAATCAGCCCCAGCATTTT,CASSERDFNQPQHF
-,TRBJ1-1,-,TRBV30,TGTGCCTGGTCGGGTCGCATGAACACTGAAGCTTTCTTT,CAWSGRMNTEAFF
-,TRBJ1-4,-,TRBV25-1,TGTGCCAGCTGCCCCCGGGGCGGTGAAAAACTGTTTTTT,CASCPRGGEKLFF